Shown below are 24 T cell receptor beta chains from a single sample sequenced in a study of Graves' ophthalmopathy and Graves' hyperthyroidism (dated by TCRdb to the late 2010s). The instrument given in TCRdb is Illumina HiSeq 2000. TCR beta CDR3 regions were amplified from RNA transcripts for repertoire sequencing. A first-round RT-PCR used HTBI primers with the Qiagen OneStep RT-PCR kit, followed by a second-round multiplex PCR, size selection and purification. TCRdb's own reprocessing of the public reads used fastp at Q25 and MiXCR and kept productive beta chains. Rows are combined by CDR3 protein, so each entry shows the most common genes and DNA. A total of 1 million to 1.3 million distinct CDR3 sequences appear in this sample, 36% of them only once. The top ten hold approximately 10% of the sample. The sequenced material came from peripheral blood or thyroid tissue (not recorded which). These receptors were obtained from an adult man with Graves' hyperthyroidism.

CDR3 bases: TGCAGTGCTAGGATTGGACACCTCTCCTACGAGCAGTACTTC. Protein product: CSARIGHLSYEQYF. This chain connects TRBV20-1 to TRBJ2-7, with D perhaps TRBD1 (5 bases). Germline lookup yields CDR1 DFQATT and CDR2 SNEGSKA (reference sequence). V lost 3 bases and J 0 bases, leaving 12 bases between the germline ends. CDR3 length: 14 amino acids.

The chain uses TRBV29-1 and TRBJ2-7, with 8 positions matching TRBD1. Per the germline V gene, CDR1 is SQVTM and CDR2 is ANQGSEA. V shed 7 bases and J 7 bases; nucleotides not matched to a gene: 15. The CDR3 contains 14 residues. The CDR3 spells CSAGRQGTSGEQYF. Written as DNA, the CDR3 is TGCAGCGCCGGTAGACAGGGGACCTCTGGGGAGCAGTACTTC.

This clonotype was seen a single time. The V call is TRBV9, the J call TRBJ1-2; weak D call: TRBD1 (5 bases). This CDR3 is 14 amino acids long. Germline CDR1 SGDLS, CDR2 YYNGEE. Trimming shortened V by 4 bases and J by 2 bases, and 12 bases separated the two germline ends. In DNA form, the CDR3 reads TGTGCCAGCAGCCCGAAAGCAGGGAACTATGGCTACACCTTC. Its translation is CASSPKAGNYGYTF.

The genes are TRBV25-1 and TRBJ1-4; D remains ambiguous. CDR1 and CDR2 (germline): MGHDK, SYGVNS. V dropped 3 bases and J dropped 2 bases, with 16 bases sitting between them. This CDR3 has 17 residues. CDR3: CASSEKRTLSTNEKLFF. In DNA form, the CDR3 reads TGTGCCAGCAGTGAGAAGCGAACGTTGTCGACTAATGAAAAACTGTTTTTT.

This clonotype showed up many times. The V and J genes are TRBV29-1 and TRBJ2-2; no definite D call. CDR3 size: 14 residues. Germline CDR1 SQVTM, CDR2 ANQGSEA. Trimming left V 3 bases short and J 2 bases short, with 10 bases between. In nucleotides, the CDR3 is TGCAGCGTTGACCGTCAGGATAACACCGGGGAGCTGTTTTTT. Its protein is CSVDRQDNTGELFF.

This clonotype showed up just a few times. The chain employs TRBV5-6 and TRBJ2-7; 12 bases match TRBD1. J lost 6 bases, V lost 3 bases, and 7 bases had no gene match. The CDR3 consists of 15 residues. Germline lookup yields CDR1 SGHDT and CDR2 YYEEEE. The CDR3 nucleotides are TGTGCCAGCAGCTCCCCGGGACAGGGGGCCCCCGAGCAGTACTTC. Its protein product is CASSSPGQGAPEQYF.

This sequence joins TRBV5-6 and TRBJ2-7; 7 bases are shared with TRBD2. The ends lost 0 bases at V and 2 bases at J; junction bases unmatched: 5. The V gene's germline CDR1 is SGHDT and CDR2 YYEEEE. CDR3 size: 15 residues. CDR3 in DNA: TGTGCCAGCAGCTTGGCCTATGGACTAGCCTACGAGCAGTACTTC. Protein: CASSLAYGLAYEQYF.

The sample holds many counts of this clonotype. This sequence joins TRBV19 and TRBJ2-7; 11 bases match TRBD2. In germline, CDR1 is LNHDA, CDR2 SQIVND (reference sequence). CDR3 length: 14 residues. V shed 8 bases and J 2 bases; nucleotides not matched to a gene: 5. The CDR3 is CASALAGDAYEQYF. The DNA for the CDR3 is TGTGCCAGTGCACTAGCGGGGGACGCCTACGAGCAGTACTTC.

The chain has TRBV7-9 and TRBJ2-2, with D possibly TRBD2 on 6 matching bases. The CDR3 covers 18 residues. Trimming pared 7 bases from V and 0 bases from J, leaving 21 bases between. Germline V gene lookup returns CDR1 SEHNR and CDR2 FQNEAQ (reference sequence). The CDR3 is CASTISGITSANTGELFF. CDR3 DNA: TGTGCCAGCACCATTAGCGGTATCACAAGCGCGAACACCGGGGAGCTGTTTTTT. The whole variable domain, remainder taken from reference TRBV7-9 and TRBJ2-2, is DTGVSQNPRHKITKRGQNVTFRCDPISEHNRLYWYRQTLGQGPEFLTYFQNEAQLEKSRLLSDRFSAERPKGSFSTLEIQRTEQGDSAMYLCASTISGITSANTGELFFGEGSRLTVL.

This clonotype was counted ten times or more. V gene TRBV7-3 combines with J gene TRBJ1-1; D gene unclear. Trimming removed 5 bases at V and 2 bases at J, with 12 bases between. This CDR3 spans 14 amino acids. Germline V gene data show CDR1 as SGHTA and CDR2 as FQGTGA. CDR3 residues: CASSPSAGNTEAFF. The CDR3 DNA follows: TGTGCCAGCAGCCCCTCGGCCGGAAACACTGAAGCTTTCTTT.

This clonotype occurred many times. V usage is TRBV7-9 and J usage is TRBJ1-1; no reliable D call. The CDR3 runs to 12 residues. V shed 5 bases and J shed 5 bases, with 9 bases lying between them. Looked up from germline, CDR1 is SEHNR and CDR2 is FQNEAQ (reference sequence). The CDR3 DNA is TGTGCCAGCAGCCCCGATCGGACTGAAGCTTTCTTT. Protein product: CASSPDRTEAFF.

V usage is TRBV5-4 and J usage is TRBJ2-7, with a possible D match to TRBD1 (6 bases). V was trimmed by 0 bases and J by 1 base, leaving 11 bases between them. CDR1 and CDR2 from the germline V gene are SGHNT and YYREEE (reference sequence). The CDR3 runs to 15 residues. In DNA form, the CDR3 reads TGTGCCAGCAGCTTGGCACCGGACAGATCCTACGAGCAGTACTTC. It codes for CASSLAPDRSYEQYF.

This sequence joins TRBV20-1 and TRBJ2-7; 9 bases are a match to TRBD2. The V gene's germline CDR1 is DFQATT and CDR2 SNEGSKA (reference sequence). J gave up 7 bases and V 1 base, and 14 bases lay outside the gene matches. The CDR3 loop spans 16 amino acids. The CDR3 DNA follows: TGCAGTGCTAGAGTTTTCGGCGGGGGGGACGTGGGAGAGCAGTACTTC. Residues: CSARVFGGGDVGEQYF.

The chain uses TRBV19 and TRBJ1-2; D uncertain. V lost 3 bases, J lost 8 bases, and 10 bases lay in between. Germline values: CDR1 LNHDA, CDR2 SQIVND (reference sequence). The CDR3 extends over 12 amino acids. CDR3 coding DNA: TGTGCCAGTAGTATCTGGGCAGGCGGCTACACCTTC. It specifies CASSIWAGGYTF.

This clonotype turned up a few times. V is TRBV29-1 and J is TRBJ2-7; 8 positions agree with TRBD1. The germline V gene has CDR1 SQVTM and CDR2 ANQGSEA. CDR3 size: 13 residues. V lost 2 bases, J lost 7 bases, and 7 bases stayed unmatched. Here the CDR3 reads CSVEIQGVREQYF. CDR3 in DNA: TGCAGCGTTGAAATACAGGGGGTAAGGGAGCAGTACTTC.

Worth noting for this clonotype: A much larger clone sits a single nucleotide away, making a read error possible. The chain carries TRBV11-2 and TRBJ1-1, with no clear D. Germline V CDR1 and CDR2: SGHAT, FQNNGV. The V end lost 5 bases, the J end lost 9 bases, and 13 bases lay between the germline ends. The CDR3 runs to 12 residues. The CDR3 loop is CASSRPGKKAFF. The DNA for the CDR3 is TGTGCCAGCAGCAGGCCCGGGAAAAAAGCTTTCTTT.

This clonotype was detected many times. The chain employs TRBV6-5 and TRBJ1-2; D is unclear. The CDR3 runs 13 residues. Germline V gives CDR1 MNHEY, CDR2 SVGAGI. V was pared by 0 bases and J by 8 bases, with 10 bases between. In DNA form, the CDR3 reads TGTGCCAGCAGTTACTCAAAGACGGGCGGCTACACCTTC. It yields the protein CASSYSKTGGYTF.

The J gene is TRBJ1-6, the V gene TRBV19; D ambiguous. Looked up from germline, CDR1 is LNHDA and CDR2 is SQIVND (reference sequence). The CDR3 contains 13 residues. The V and J ends lost 6 bases and 9 bases respectively, with 12 bases between them. The CDR3 nucleotides read TGTGCCAGTAGGGACCCGGATATTTCACCCCTCCACTTT. Its translation is CASRDPDISPLHF.

Regarding this clonotype: Possible read error: a much larger clone is one base away. The genes are TRBV11-2 and TRBJ2-7; TRBD1 aligns across 7 bases. The CDR3 runs 15 residues. J was trimmed by 3 bases and V by 4 bases; bases with no gene match: 9. From germline, CDR1 is SGHAT and CDR2 FQNNGV. The CDR3: CASSSDKGAGYEQYF. Written as DNA, the CDR3 is TGTGCCAGCAGCTCGGATAAGGGGGCAGGCTACGAGCAGTACTTC. Variable domain in full (rest from reference TRBV11-2 and TRBJ2-7): EAGVAQSPRYKIIEKRQSVAFWCNPISGHATLYWYQQILGQGPKLLIQFQNNGVVDDSQLPKDRFSAERLKGVDSTLKIQPAKLEDSAVYLCASSSDKGAGYEQYFGPGTRLTVT.

V is TRBV19 and J is TRBJ1-4; 8 bases fit TRBD1. The germline CDR1 and CDR2 sequences are LNHDA and SQIVND (reference sequence). V lost 7 bases, J lost 7 bases, and 5 bases stayed unmatched. This CDR3 has 13 residues. CDR3 sequence reads: CASTGQGLEKLFF. The CDR3 DNA reads as TGTGCCAGTACCGGACAGGGTCTTGAAAAACTGTTTTTT. The entire variable domain, with the rest obtained from reference TRBV19 and TRBJ1-4, is as follows: DGGITQSPKYLFRKEGQNVTLSCEQNLNHDAMYWYRQDPGQGLRLIYYSQIVNDFQKGDIAEGYSVSREKKESFPLTVTSAQKNPTAFYLCASTGQGLEKLFFGSGTQLSVL.

In this sample, this clonotype turned up a few times. The chain carries TRBV20-1 and TRBJ2-7; 11 bases map to TRBD1. Germline lookup yields CDR1 DFQATT and CDR2 SNEGSKA (reference sequence). The CDR3 covers 15 residues. V shed 0 bases and J 7 bases; nucleotides not matched to a gene: 8. The CDR3 DNA sequence: TGCAGTGCTAGAGATGCCGGGACAGGGGGTGGGGAGCAGTACTTC. Translating gives CSARDAGTGGGEQYF.

This clonotype showed up many times. The chain has TRBV2 and TRBJ1-6, with no clear D. This CDR3 is 11 amino acids long. V was cut by 3 bases and J by 13 bases, with 7 bases left in between. Germline CDR1 and CDR2: SNHLY and FYNNEI. The CDR3 bases are TGTGCCAGCAGTGAGACGGGGCCCCTCCACTTT. It is translated as CASSETGPLHF. The full variable domain, rest sourced from reference TRBV2 and TRBJ1-6, is EPEVTQTPSHQVTQMGQEVILRCVPISNHLYFYWYRQILGQKVEFLVSFYNNEISEKSEIFDDQFSVERPDGSNFTLKIRSTKLEDSAMYFCASSETGPLHFGNGTRLTVT.

The rearrangement joins TRBV5-1 to TRBJ1-6; TRBD1 is a possible D gene (5 bases). Germline assignment: CDR1 SGHRS and CDR2 YFSETQ. With 7 bases removed from V and 6 bases from J, the gap between germline ends came to 8 bases. CDR3 length equals 12 residues. The CDR3 is CASGGANSPLHF. DNA for the CDR3: TGCGCCAGCGGGGGTGCTAATTCACCCCTCCACTTT.

The sample holds many counts of this clonotype. V is TRBV25-1 and J is TRBJ2-2; no definite D call. Germline V gene sequence: CDR1 MGHDK, CDR2 SYGVNS. The ends were cut back, 5 bases at V and 0 bases at J, with 13 bases in the middle. CDR3 size: 16 residues. CDR3 in DNA: TGTGCCAGCAGTAGCTCCTTTAGTACGAACACCGGGGAGCTGTTTTTT. Encoded protein: CASSSSFSTNTGELFF.